The next 16 T cell receptor beta chains were all read from a single sample in a study of blood T cell repertoires in COVID-19. Generated by immunoSEQ multiplex PCR, the TCRdb table keeps only in-frame clones and is missing some. This sample carries about 190,000 clones, around 84% of them seen once, and the ten largest clones take 13% to 15%. Material: peripheral blood. All receptors come from a man aged 25 to 40 with active or convalescent COVID-19.

In the case of this clone: At the DNA level, this CDR3 is encoded by other sequences in the same sample as well. The J gene is TRBJ1-2, the V gene TRBV2; maybe TRBD1 (6 bases). V was clipped by 6 bases and J by 3 bases, with 11 bases between them. The CDR3 runs 13 residues. The V gene's germline CDR1 is SNHLY and CDR2 FYNNEI. CDR3 nucleotide sequence: TGTGCCAGCAGCCCTAGACAGGACTATGGCTACACCTTC. Residues: CASSPRQDYGYTF.

The J gene is TRBJ2-7, the V gene TRBV4-1; 10 bases line up with TRBD1. Trimming cost V 5 bases and J 3 bases; bases outside gene matches: 4. The CDR3 has 14 residues. Germline CDR1 MGHRA, CDR2 YSYEKL. CDR3 sequence: CASSTGTGDYEQYF. In nucleotides, the CDR3 is TGCGCCAGCAGCACCGGGACAGGGGACTACGAGCAGTACTTC.

The rearrangement uses TRBV6-5 and TRBJ2-7; 7 bases match TRBD2. Germline assignment: CDR1 MNHEY and CDR2 SVGAGI. V was clipped by 2 bases and J by 3 bases; unmatched bases: 1. The CDR3 has 13 amino acids. CDR3 coding DNA: TGTGCCAGCAGTTACGCGGGGGTCTACGAGCAGTACTTC. Protein: CASSYAGVYEQYF.

The chain has TRBV6-6 and TRBJ1-2; 7 nucleotides line up with TRBD1. This CDR3 is 19 amino acids long. With V trimmed by 6 bases and J by 3 bases, 22 bases remained unmatched. The germline gives CDR1 MNHNY, CDR2 SVGAGI (reference sequence). The CDR3 DNA reads as TGTGCCAGCAGCTTCCATCGACAGGGAGAGAGCTTTGTTGACTATGGCTACACCTTC. Its protein is CASSFHRQGESFVDYGYTF.

The chain carries TRBV29-1 and TRBJ2-2; 8 positions match TRBD1. The CDR3 is 15 residues long. Germline-derived CDR1 and CDR2 are SQVTM and ANQGSEA. V gave up 3 bases and J gave up 8 bases; unmatched junction bases: 11. The CDR3 DNA sequence: TGCAGCGTTGAGACAGGGGTAAAGGGAAAGGGGGAGCTGTTTTTT. It specifies CSVETGVKGKGELFF.

The gene calls are TRBV7-2 and TRBJ1-5; 8 bases agree with TRBD1. Per the germline V gene, CDR1 is SGHTA and CDR2 is FQGNSA. Trimming took 5 bases from V and 7 from J; bases not matched to a gene: 13. CDR3 size: 16 residues. CDR3: CASSPWDRTYPQPQHF. The CDR3 DNA sequence: TGTGCCAGCAGCCCCTGGGACAGGACCTACCCCCAGCCCCAGCATTTT. The complete variable domain, with remaining parts taken from reference TRBV7-2 and TRBJ1-5, reads GAGVSQSPSNKVTEKGKDVELRCDPISGHTALYWYRQSLGQGLEFLIYFQGNSAPDKSGLPSDRFSAERTGGSVSTLTIQRTQQEDSAVYLCASSPWDRTYPQPQHFGDGTRLSIL.

J is TRBJ1-6 and V is TRBV5-4; possible D gene TRBD1, 6 bases. Trimming stripped 0 bases from V and 10 bases from J, with 17 bases between. Germline CDR1 is SGHNT and CDR2 is YYREEE (reference sequence). The CDR3 sequence is 16 residues long. The CDR3 loop reads CASSLETGNRRSPLHF. The DNA of the CDR3 is TGTGCCAGCAGCTTGGAGACAGGCAACAGGAGGTCACCCCTCCACTTT.

J is TRBJ1-6 and V is TRBV27, with D possibly matching TRBD1 (6 bases). This CDR3 comprises 13 residues. The germline V gene has CDR1 MNHEY and CDR2 SMNVEV (reference sequence). V lost 8 bases and J 2 bases, leaving 7 bases between the germline ends. The CDR3: CASAGAYNSPLHF. The DNA for the CDR3 is TGTGCCAGCGCAGGGGCCTATAATTCACCCCTCCACTTT.

The rearrangement joins TRBV13 to TRBJ2-2; D is possibly TRBD2 (5 bases). Looked up from germline, CDR1 is PRHDT and CDR2 is FYEKMQ (reference sequence). The V and J ends lost 5 bases and 7 bases respectively, with 8 bases between them. The CDR3 has 12 residues. CDR3 coding DNA: TGTGCCAGCAGCCCCGGAGGCGGGGAGCTGTTTTTT. It encodes CASSPGGGELFF.

The rearrangement uses TRBV18 and TRBJ1-2; D gene unclear. V was clipped by 4 bases and J by 4 bases, with 13 bases between them. The CDR3 runs 14 residues. Germline values: CDR1 KGHSH, CDR2 LQKENI. CDR3 sequence (DNA): TGTGCCAGCTCACTGGAGGACGGAGGCTATGGCTACACCTTC. Amino acids: CASSLEDGGYGYTF.

The genes are TRBV5-4 and TRBJ2-1, with D perhaps TRBD2 (6 bases). CDR3 size: 15 residues. Germline values: CDR1 SGHNT, CDR2 YYREEE (reference sequence). Trimming cost V 5 bases and J 11 bases, with 23 bases left between them. The CDR3 DNA is TGTGCCAGCAGTCAAGATCCGGGACTTCCTTGGCAGCAGTTCTTC. Its protein is CASSQDPGLPWQQFF. Using reference TRBV5-4 and TRBJ2-1 for the parts outside the CDR3, the full variable domain is ETGVTQSPTHLIKTRGQQVTLRCSSQSGHNTVSWYQQALGQGPQFIFQYYREEENGRGNFPPRFSGLQFPNYSSELNVNALELDDSALYLCASSQDPGLPWQQFFGPGTRLTVL.

The V call is TRBV29-1, the J call TRBJ2-7, with 11 nucleotides matching TRBD2. Germline CDR1 and CDR2: SQVTM and ANQGSEA. V shed 5 bases and J 1 base; nucleotides not matched to a gene: 4. This CDR3 contains 14 residues. CDR3 sequence: CSVSGTSGSYEQYF. Here the CDR3 DNA reads TGCAGCGTTTCCGGGACTAGCGGATCCTACGAGCAGTACTTC.

This rearrangement joins TRBV27 to TRBJ1-2; TRBD1 might be the D (5 bases). The V gene's germline CDR1 is MNHEY and CDR2 SMNVEV (reference sequence). The CDR3 runs to 18 residues. Trimming took off 0 bases at V and 7 bases at J, with 24 bases between the two ends. The CDR3 DNA is TGTGCCAGCAGTTTATCATCTAATGTTCAGGGTCTTAAAGGTGGCTACACCTTC. It translates to CASSLSSNVQGLKGGYTF.

The chain employs TRBV6-5 and TRBJ2-2; 8 bases match TRBD1. V was pared by 4 bases and J by 3 bases, with 7 bases of the junction left unmatched. The CDR3 has 16 amino acids. In germline, CDR1 is MNHEY, CDR2 SVGAGI. The CDR3 sequence is CASSSETGADTGELFF. For the CDR3, the DNA is TGTGCCAGCAGTTCCGAGACAGGGGCGGACACCGGGGAGCTGTTTTTT.

The rearrangement links TRBV6-5 to TRBJ2-7; 10 bases fit TRBD2. CDR3 length: 15 residues. With 0 bases clipped from V and 6 bases from J, the junction kept 5 bases outside the gene matches. Looked up from germline, CDR1 is MNHEY and CDR2 is SVGAGI. CDR3 DNA: TGTGCCAGCAGTTACTCCGTACTAGCGGGGACCGAGCAGTACTTC. The encoded protein is CASSYSVLAGTEQYF.

The V call is TRBV30, the J call TRBJ1-1; perhaps TRBD1 as D (5 bases). V shed 5 bases and J shed 2 bases, with 24 bases lying between them. The CDR3 has 17 amino acids. In germline, CDR1 is GTSNPN, CDR2 SVGIG (reference sequence). The CDR3 sequence is CAWGIRGGVLYNTEAFF. DNA of the CDR3: TGTGCCTGGGGGATCCGGGGAGGGGTATTATATAACACTGAAGCTTTCTTT.